This T cell receptor beta chain was captured in a study of molecular identifiers for immune sequencing clone quantification (dated by TCRdb to between 2017 and 2018). Looking at the study overall: In a replicate experiment, RNA from about 19,000 or 110,000 naive CD8 T cells was split into five aliquots, four of which were sequenced. The study was a methods study using CD8 T cells to benchmark molecular-identifier clustering-based TCR repertoire sequencing (MIDCIRS) and TCR RNA copy counting. Paper-wide results and their limitations: Modeling indicated around 3 TCR RNA copies recovered per cell, compared with about 9.7 by digital PCR, which implies a capture efficiency of approximately 29%. Spiked-in Jurkat TCR RNA equivalent to a single cell was reported to be detectable even among 980,000 or so naive CD8 T cells. When barcode sub-clustering was not used, chimeric consensus sequences inflated TCR diversity, with chimeras reaching as high as 47%. Identical TCR molecules sharing a barcode could cause highly expanded clone sizes to be underestimated. In CMV-specific effector cells, over 98% of molecules were held by clones above 20 RNA copies, whereas under 1% of molecules were held by such clones in naive cells. The naive libraries included spiked-in Jurkat TCR RNA (10 copies' worth), and this Jurkat TCR RNA is not part of the donor repertoire.

This clonotype was found many times. This receptor's antigen is unknown. No much larger clone exists at a distance of one base, and base qualities are not known. The germline V and J ends show losses of 0 bases and 3 bases respectively, and no gene match explains 6 bases of the junction. CDR1 is given as KGHSH and CDR2 as LQKENI, both from the germline V gene. Taken from cysteine to phenylalanine, the CDR3 has 16 residues. Of the read, only the CDR3 DNA is kept; its 48 bases are in frame from base 1. Libraries of naive CD8 T cells were built from anywhere between about 18,000 and 1,000,000 sorted cells, with 10%, 30% or 50% of the purified RNA used. On a BD FACSAria II, naive CD8 T cells were FACS-sorted as CD8+CD4-CCR7+CD45RA+ and collected into RLT Plus buffer. Detection sensitivity was tested by spiking Jurkat RNA equal to ten TCR copies' worth into samples containing roughly 19,000-1,100,000 naive CD8 T cells. Enrichment of CD8 T cells was done with RosetteSep CD8+ T Cell Enrichment Cocktail plus Ficoll-Paque, and ACK red cell lysis came afterward.

Receptor libraries were prepared by PCR. Sequenced on an Illumina HiSeq 4000. Bulk TCR libraries were generated as previously described, with the TCR primers listed in Table S5 used. Total RNA was purified with the Qiagen AllPrep DNA/RNA kit. Before analysis, reads from multiple sequencing runs of one library were combined. The paper's processing steps were these. Reads were retained only if an exact TCR constant sequence was present, and the retained reads were trimmed to 150 nt and grouped according to their 12-nt molecular barcodes. Reads in each barcode group were sub-clustered using a 15% Levenshtein threshold, and a quality-weighted consensus sequence was built for each RNA molecule. Non-functional sequences were excluded, and lower-count sequences lying one edit away from another sequence were also excluded. Barcode sub-clusters with fewer than 20% of the maximum read count were removed, based on fitting two negative binomial distributions. TCRdb cleaned the public reads at Q25 with fastp, built clones with MiXCR and kept in-frame beta chains. Rows are combined by CDR3 protein, so each entry shows the most common genes and DNA. The V and J calls, along with clone size, are taken from TCRdb and not from the paper's own processing. The sample has 300,000 to 350,000 distinct CDR3 sequences on record, about 21% of them singletons. Approximately 0.8% of the sample belongs to the ten largest clones.

Rearrangement joined TRBV18 to TRBJ1-2; TRBD1 fits 8 bases in the junction. The TCR originated in a human donor in good health. Some libraries in this study had Jurkat cell RNA spiked in. The specimen sequenced was naive CD8+ T cells from blood, with Jurkat cell RNA spiked in. Explained via the paper, the cell subset or site label denotes: FACS-sorted CD8+CD4-CCR7+CD45RA+ naive T cells. The CDR3 has the sequence CASSPPMQGAYYGYTF. The nucleotide sequence is TGTGCCAGCTCACCACCGATGCAGGGGGCTTACTATGGCTACACCTTC.